Presented here are 19 T cell receptor beta chains from one specimen sequenced in a study of blood T cell repertoires in COVID-19. Here immunoSEQ multiplex PCR was the method, and the copy in TCRdb shows in-frame clones only, minus some. Among tens of thousands of clones, around four fifths were seen once, and the ten largest hold roughly 27%. What was sequenced was peripheral blood. These receptors were obtained from a human donor in a cohort sampled during active COVID-19.

The rearrangement links TRBV29-1 to TRBJ2-7, with a weak D call TRBD1 (6 bases). This CDR3 has 12 residues. Germline CDR1 SQVTM, CDR2 ANQGSEA. The germline V and J ends were trimmed by 4 bases and 2 bases, with 9 bases remaining between them. This chain's CDR3 is CSVAGQTYEQYF. In DNA form, the CDR3 reads TGCAGCGTTGCCGGACAGACCTACGAGCAGTACTTC.

This clone has only one observation. The chain combines TRBV14 with TRBJ2-6; a possible D gene is TRBD2 (5 bases). CDR3 length: 17 residues. V was pared by 0 bases and J by 6 bases, with 15 bases between. Per germline, CDR1 SGHDN and CDR2 FVKESK. The CDR3 here is CASSQDLGSRKANVLTF. As DNA, the CDR3 is TGTGCCAGCAGCCAAGATCTGGGGAGCAGGAAGGCCAACGTCCTGACTTTC.

The genes are TRBV5-1 and TRBJ2-5; TRBD1 matches at 8 bases. V was pared by 4 bases and J by 8 bases, with 10 bases of the junction left unmatched. The CDR3 has 14 residues. Germline-derived CDR1 and CDR2 are SGHRS and YFSETQ. The CDR3 loop is CASSVSGTGGTQYF. DNA of the CDR3: TGCGCCAGCAGCGTATCCGGGACAGGTGGAACCCAGTACTTC.

V is TRBV9 and J is TRBJ2-3, with D tentatively TRBD2 (5 bases). The germline V and J ends were trimmed by 0 bases and 2 bases, with 13 bases remaining between them. The CDR3 has 16 residues. Per the germline V gene, CDR1 is SGDLS and CDR2 is YYNGEE. CDR3 region: CASSVAGGPNTDTQYF. CDR3 coding DNA: TGTGCCAGCAGCGTAGCTGGAGGACCGAACACAGATACGCAGTATTTT.

The chain joins TRBV19 to TRBJ2-1, with D perhaps TRBD1 (7 bases). The CDR3 is made up of 14 amino acids. The germline V gene encodes CDR1 LNHDA and CDR2 SQIVND (reference sequence). V was pared by 6 bases and J by 8 bases, with 17 bases between. As DNA, the CDR3 is TGTGCCAGTAGGCCGAGGGGGGACAGCTATGAGCAGTTCTTC. Translation: CASRPRGDSYEQFF. The full variable domain, completed using reference TRBV19 and TRBJ2-1, is DGGITQSPKYLFRKEGQNVTLSCEQNLNHDAMYWYRQDPGQGLRLIYYSQIVNDFQKGDIAEGYSVSREKKESFPLTVTSAQKNPTAFYLCASRPRGDSYEQFFGPGTRLTVL.

This chain joins TRBV29-1 and TRBJ2-5; 7 positions match TRBD2. V shed 2 bases, J shed 4 bases, and the junction held 7 bases outside the gene matches. CDR1 and CDR2 (germline): SQVTM, ANQGSEA. This CDR3 is built from 14 residues. For the CDR3, the DNA is TGCAGCGTTGAACTTCGGGGAGGGCGAGAGACCCAGTACTTC. Its protein is CSVELRGGRETQYF.

This rearrangement joins TRBV7-3 to TRBJ2-2; a weak D match, TRBD2 (6 bases). The CDR3 totals 14 residues. Per the germline V gene, CDR1 is SGHTA and CDR2 is FQGTGA. V lost 5 bases to trimming and J lost 1 base, with 8 bases between them. CDR3 in amino acids: CASSRLGNTGELFF. The CDR3 nucleotides are TGTGCCAGCAGCCGACTAGGGAACACCGGGGAGCTGTTTTTT.

This chain uses TRBV5-1 with TRBJ1-1, with 10 bases that match TRBD1. The CDR3 is 16 amino acids. V shed 2 bases, J shed 7 bases, and the junction held 11 bases outside the gene matches. In germline, CDR1 is SGHRS, CDR2 YFSETQ. CDR3 sequence reads: CASSLSLTGGGGEAFF. In DNA, the CDR3 is TGCGCCAGCAGCTTATCCCTGACAGGGGGCGGGGGTGAAGCTTTCTTT.

The chain joins TRBV6-5 to TRBJ2-7; 7 bases match TRBD1. The CDR3 spans 12 residues. Germline values: CDR1 MNHEY, CDR2 SVGAGI. The trim removed 8 bases at V and 6 bases at J, leaving 7 bases unmatched. CDR3 coding DNA: TGTGCCAGCCGCGACAGGGTGGGCGAGCAGTACTTC. Its protein product is CASRDRVGEQYF.

The chain carries TRBV11-2 and TRBJ2-6; 7 bases are shared with TRBD2. The CDR3 has 15 residues. The J segment lost 2 bases and the V segment lost 5 bases, leaving 3 bases of the junction unmatched. The germline V gene encodes CDR1 SGHAT and CDR2 FQNNGV. CDR3 in amino acids: CASSDGGAGANVLTF. CDR3 DNA: TGTGCCAGCAGCGATGGGGGGGCTGGGGCCAACGTCCTGACTTTC. The variable domain in full, completed from reference TRBV11-2 and TRBJ2-6, reads EAGVAQSPRYKIIEKRQSVAFWCNPISGHATLYWYQQILGQGPKLLIQFQNNGVVDDSQLPKDRFSAERLKGVDSTLKIQPAKLEDSAVYLCASSDGGAGANVLTFGAGSRLTVL.

The chain carries TRBV23-1 and TRBJ2-5, with D possibly TRBD1 on 6 matching bases. Being an ORF, TRBV23-1 has a function that is uncertain. The CDR3 is 18 amino acids. Trimming took off 0 bases at V and 5 bases at J, with 22 bases between the two ends. CDR3 bases: TGCGCCAGCAGTCAATCGGGCACCACAGGGAAAGGTAAGGAGACCCAGTACTTC. Amino acids: CASSQSGTTGKGKETQYF.

The rearrangement links TRBV3-1 (or the pseudogene TRBV3-2) to TRBJ1-5; unclear D gene. CDR3 length: 13 amino acids. The germline V gene encodes CDR1 LGHDT and CDR2 YNNKEL (reference sequence). V lost 0 bases and J lost 4, with 4 bases in between. The CDR3 here is CASSQDVNQPQHF. The CDR3 DNA sequence: TGTGCCAGCAGCCAAGACGTTAATCAGCCCCAGCATTTT.

J is TRBJ1-2 and V is TRBV2, with 8 bases that match TRBD1. Germline assignment: CDR1 SNHLY and CDR2 FYNNEI. The CDR3 is 15 amino acids. Unmatched junction bases numbered 9, after V lost 2 bases and J lost 7 bases. The CDR3 sequence is CASSEWAGGSRGYTF. CDR3 sequence (DNA): TGTGCCAGCAGTGAATGGGCAGGGGGCTCCCGTGGCTACACCTTC.

This chain joins TRBV4-1 and TRBJ1-6; no reliable D call. There are 14 residues in the CDR3. Germline V lookup: CDR1 MGHRA, CDR2 YSYEKL. V was clipped by 4 bases and J by 9 bases, with 13 bases between them. As DNA, the CDR3 is TGCGCCAGCAGCCGAGTCCCAAACGGTTCACCCCTCCACTTT. This translates into CASSRVPNGSPLHF.

The V gene is TRBV5-4, the J gene TRBJ2-3; D is perhaps TRBD2 (5 bases). CDR3 length: 16 amino acids. The V gene's germline CDR1 is SGHNT and CDR2 YYREEE (reference sequence). Trimming left V 4 bases short and J 1 base short, with 16 bases between. For the CDR3, the DNA is TGTGCCAGCAGCCCCGGACGGGGTGAAGGCACAGATACGCAGTATTTT. This sequence encodes CASSPGRGEGTDTQYF.

The V gene is TRBV20-1, the J gene TRBJ2-5, with a possible D match to TRBD2 (6 bases). The CDR3 consists of 11 residues. The germline gives CDR1 DFQATT, CDR2 SNEGSKA (reference sequence). V was cut by 3 bases and J by 6 bases, with 8 bases left in between. The CDR3 nucleotides read TGCAGTGCTAGTAGCGGACAGACCCAGTACTTC. Its protein product is CSASSGQTQYF.

J is TRBJ1-3 and V is TRBV28; D remains ambiguous. This CDR3 comprises 15 residues. V was pared by 3 bases and J by 0 bases, with 9 bases between. Germline-derived CDR1 and CDR2 are MDHEN and SYDVKM. CDR3 sequence reads: CASSFGVLSGNTIYF. CDR3 coding DNA: TGTGCCAGCAGTTTCGGGGTCCTCTCTGGAAACACCATATATTTT.

The J gene is TRBJ1-1, the V gene TRBV5-1; D is possibly TRBD1 (5 bases). The germline CDR1 and CDR2 sequences are SGHRS and YFSETQ. This CDR3 has 15 residues. With 0 bases removed from V and 1 base from J, the gap between germline ends came to 10 bases. The CDR3 loop is CASSLARGWNTEAFF. The CDR3 nucleotides are TGCGCCAGCAGCTTGGCTAGGGGTTGGAACACTGAAGCTTTCTTT.

V gene TRBV7-2 combines with J gene TRBJ1-1, with 7 bases that match TRBD1. The germline V gene encodes CDR1 SGHTA and CDR2 FQGNSA. The V gene end was trimmed by 4 bases and the J gene end by 10 bases; junction bases not matched to a gene: 6. This CDR3 contains 12 residues. DNA for the CDR3: TGTGCCAGCAGCTACGGGACAGTGGGAGCTTTCTTT. Protein sequence: CASSYGTVGAFF.